This T cell receptor (beta chain) was captured by sequencing in a study of shared clonotypes between healthy human individuals. Study-level background: Sampling drew on donors who were a couple of women and a few men aged 18 to 49.

Looked up from germline, CDR1 is MNHNS and CDR2 is SASEGT. The CDR3 sequence is 13 residues long. As for this clone: Antigen: not known.

The study's findings and limits: Owing to a small donor count, the genetic and exposure-history diversity represented was limited.

Adult Caucasians living in Nashville, Tennessee made up all of the donors. The authors loaded approximately 220 ng DNA, about 30,000 T cell genomes, into sorted-subset replicate PCRs. Assay used: immunoSEQ multiplex PCR; TCRdb lists only in-frame clones, some missing. Of 550,000 to 850,000 clones listed, around 77% are singletons. The specimen was memory CD4+ T cells sorted from blood. Specified subset: CD45RA-negative fraction. This chain uses TRBV6-1 with TRBJ2-3, with 8 bases fitting TRBD2. This TCR came from a woman aged 25 to 39 in good health. The CDR3 reads CGSRREGTDTQYF. The CDR3 nucleotides read TGTGGATCCCGGCGGGAGGGCACAGATACGCAGTATTTT.